The rows below give T cell receptor beta chains drawn from one sample of a study of vaccination and CD4 T cells after COVID-19. TCRdb reprocessed the PCR reads with MiXCR, giving one entry per CDR3 protein. The sample contains under 25,000 distinct CDR3 sequences, 80% of which appear only once. No antigen is known for these receptors. The sequences come from CD4+ T cells from blood, cultured in vitro, collected after SARS-CoV-2 vaccination. The receptors derive from a human donor who received a COVID-19 vaccine. CDR3s include the opening cysteine and the closing phenylalanine or tryptophan. A D gene is named only where the DNA matches it firmly. A clone size is listed for some rows: how often the clone was seen (once, few, many), or a class if it is expanded.

length	D	V	size	J	CDR3	DNA
12	NA	TRBV20-1	NA	TRBJ1-1	CSARVWGTEAFF	TGCAGTGCTAGAGTCTGGGGCACTGAAGCTTTCTTT
11	NA	TRBV20-1	NA	TRBJ2-7	CSASAGDEQYF	TGCAGTGCTAGCGCAGGGGACGAGCAGTACTTC
15	NA	TRBV12-3/TRBV12-4	NA	TRBJ1-5	CASSLMAGSHQPQHF	TGTGCCAGCAGTTTGATGGCGGGGAGTCATCAGCCCCAGCATTTT
14	NA	TRBV27	NA	TRBJ1-2	CASSFGPSTDGYTF	TGTGCCAGCAGTTTTGGACCGTCGACAGACGGCTACACCTTC
14	NA	TRBV30	NA	TRBJ1-2	CAWSRGDGASGYTF	TGTGCCTGGAGTAGGGGGGACGGTGCCAGCGGCTACACCTTC
14	NA	TRBV25-1	NA	TRBJ2-3	CASSESLSTDTQYF	TGTGCCAGCAGTGAATCTCTAAGCACAGATACGCAGTATTTT
11	NA	TRBV30	NA	TRBJ2-5	CAWSVLKTQYF	TGTGCCTGGAGTGTTCTCAAGACCCAGTACTTC
16	TRBD1	TRBV6-5	NA	TRBJ2-1	CASSYSQGQGYNEQFF	TGTGCCAGCAGTTACTCCCAGGGACAGGGATACAATGAGCAGTTCTTC
15	TRBD2	TRBV2	NA	TRBJ2-3	CASSIAGGLTDTQYF	TGTGCCAGCAGCATAGCGGGGGGACTCACAGATACGCAGTATTTT
15	NA	TRBV7-2	NA	TRBJ2-1	CASSFEGASYNEQFF	TGTGCCAGCAGCTTTGAGGGCGCATCCTACAATGAGCAGTTCTTC
16	TRBD2	TRBV20-1	NA	TRBJ2-5	CSASRGTRLYQETQYF	TGCAGTGCTAGTAGGGGGACTAGGCTGTACCAAGAGACCCAGTACTTC
17	NA	TRBV6-5	NA	TRBJ1-6	CASSYSFRAGVNSPLHF	TGTGCCAGCAGTTACTCATTTCGTGCAGGAGTCAATTCACCCCTCCACTTT
21	TRBD1	TRBV20-1	few	TRBJ1-5	CSARANWGATGGPFSNQPQHF	TGCAGTGCTAGAGCTAATTGGGGAGCGACAGGGGGTCCCTTTAGCAATCAGCCCCAGCATTTT
15	NA	TRBV15	NA	TRBJ1-5	CATSKQVLSNQPQHF	TGTGCCACCAGCAAACAGGTTCTTAGCAATCAGCCCCAGCATTTT
13	NA	TRBV20-1	NA	TRBJ1-2	CSAREGGIYGYTF	TGCAGTGCTAGAGAAGGGGGAATCTATGGCTACACCTTC
17	NA	TRBV14	NA	TRBJ1-4	CASSQVAGQGGKEKLFF	TGTGCCAGCAGCCAAGTGGCGGGGCAGGGAGGGAAGGAAAAACTGTTTTTT
14	NA	TRBV6-1	NA	TRBJ1-2	CASSVAGLSYGYTF	TGTGCCAGCAGTGTTGCAGGACTTAGCTATGGCTACACCTTC
14	NA	TRBV12-3/TRBV12-4	NA	TRBJ1-5	CASRDSLSNQPQHF	TGTGCCAGCAGGGATTCCCTTAGCAATCAGCCCCAGCATTTT
15	NA	TRBV2	NA	TRBJ1-5	CASSGGGAYNQPQHF	TGTGCCAGCAGTGGGGGGGGCGCCTACAATCAGCCCCAGCATTTT
14	NA	TRBV12-3/TRBV12-4	NA	TRBJ2-3	CASSLASETDTQYF	TGTGCCAGCAGTTTGGCTAGTGAAACAGATACGCAGTATTTT
11	NA	TRBV6-5	few	TRBJ2-3	CASSYVGRQYF	TGTGCCAGCAGTTACGTGGGACGGCAGTATTTT
14	NA	TRBV2	few	TRBJ1-2	CASSEDGANYGYTF	TGTGCCAGCAGTGAAGACGGGGCCAACTATGGCTACACCTTC
15	NA	TRBV30	few	TRBJ1-3	CAWTGDGGRGNTIYF	TGTGCCTGGACCGGCGACGGGGGTAGGGGAAACACCATATATTTT
13	NA	TRBV25-1	NA	TRBJ1-2	CASSYPDVGGYTF	TGTGCCAGCAGTTATCCAGACGTCGGAGGCTACACCTTC
14	TRBD1	TRBV6-1	NA	TRBJ1-1	CASSDSRDSLEAFF	TGTGCCAGCAGTGATTCCCGGGACAGCCTTGAAGCTTTCTTT
17	NA	TRBV12-5	NA	TRBJ1-4	CASGPGGSTTIREKLFF	TGTGCTAGTGGCCCGGGAGGCAGTACAACGATACGGGAAAAACTGTTTTTT
13	NA	TRBV24-1	NA	TRBJ1-6	CATPRPNNSPLHF	TGTGCCACCCCGCGGCCGAATAATTCACCCCTCCACTTT
15	TRBD1	TRBV11-2	once	TRBJ1-3	CASSTPRDRRNTIYF	TGTGCCAGCAGCACACCTCGGGACAGAAGGAACACCATATATTTT
17	NA	TRBV7-6	NA	TRBJ1-6	CASSRSVGGGRNSPLHF	TGTGCCAGCAGCCGTAGTGTTGGGGGAGGGAGAAATTCACCCCTCCACTTT
14	NA	TRBV27	NA	TRBJ1-1	CASSFQGPNTEAFF	TGTGCCAGCAGTTTTCAGGGACCGAACACTGAAGCTTTCTTT
13	TRBD2	TRBV30	NA	TRBJ2-3	CAWSVKAGGTQYF	TGTGCCTGGAGTGTAAAAGCGGGAGGGACGCAGTATTTT
19	NA	TRBV2	NA	TRBJ1-2	CASSDSGTGGNSPNYGYTF	TGTGCCAGCAGTGATTCGGGGACGGGCGGAAATAGCCCTAACTATGGCTACACCTTC
12	NA	TRBV20-1	NA	TRBJ2-7	CSARYGSHEQYF	TGCAGTGCTAGATATGGTAGCCACGAGCAGTACTTC
15	TRBD1	TRBV5-4	NA	TRBJ2-7	CASSSTGASSYEQYF	TGTGCCAGCAGCAGTACAGGGGCGAGCTCCTACGAGCAGTACTTC
15	TRBD2	TRBV20-1	once	TRBJ2-3	CSAPGAGGQTDTQYF	TGCAGTGCACCCGGGGCGGGGGGGCAGACAGATACGCAGTATTTT
17	TRBD1	TRBV12-3/TRBV12-4	NA	TRBJ1-6	CASSLRGTGVASGPLHF	TGTGCCAGCAGTTTAAGGGGGACAGGTGTGGCATCTGGACCCCTCCACTTT
14	NA	TRBV20-1	NA	TRBJ2-7	CSAQPPGQNYEQYF	TGCAGTGCCCAACCCCCCGGACAAAATTACGAGCAGTACTTC
13	NA	TRBV27	few	TRBJ1-5	CASSRQPDQPQHF	TGTGCCAGCAGTCGACAGCCCGATCAGCCCCAGCATTTT